This TCR beta chain came from a study of blood T cells in healthy people across ages. Findings and limits, study-wide: Since the PBMCs were unsorted, naive and antigen-experienced cells could not be conclusively compared. Possibly confounding the expanded clonotype changes was the fact that donor CMV status was unknown.

This clonotype appeared a few times. Its antigen is undetermined. At least 6.5 million PBMCs were isolated per sample. Using a J-beta primer mix together with a sample-barcoded 5' primer, a second PCR was run for roughly 6 to 12 cycles. TCRdb re-called the 5' RACE reads with MiXCR, one entry per CDR3 protein. The sample gives around 710,000 distinct CDR3 sequences, around 40% of which show up once; roughly 20% is in the top ten. V lost 2 bases and J 5 bases, leaving 13 bases between the germline ends. From germline, CDR1 is MNHNY and CDR2 SVGAGI (reference sequence). The CDR3 loop spans 15 amino acids.

The receptor's source is a woman aged 60-70 years in good health. Sequencing was carried out using blood. The chain joins TRBV6-6 to TRBJ2-4, with a possible D match to TRBD1 (6 bases). The CDR3: CASSYPVDRENIQYF. CDR3 DNA: TGTGCCAGCAGTTACCCGGTGGACAGAGAAAACATTCAGTACTTC.